The rows below give T cell receptor beta chains drawn from one sample of a study of T cell changes during pregnancy in multiple sclerosis. Sequencing used immunoSEQ multiplex PCR; TCRdb keeps in-frame clones, though not all of them. Of fewer than 150,000 clones in the sample, roughly 97% were seen once. The sequences come from peripheral blood, collected after pregnancy. Source of these receptors: a female donor with multiple sclerosis, enrolled in a pregnancy study. Each CDR3 is given with its conserved first and last residue. The D gene is left open where the match is weak. Where a row states a size, it is once, few, many or the class of an expanded clone; other rows omit it.

d_gene	j_gene	v_gene	abundance	CDR3nt	CDR3aa
-	TRBJ2-2	TRBV5-1	-	TGCGCCAGCAGCCCAACCCGGGTTCTGGCCGGGGAGCTGTTTTTT	CASSPTRVLAGELFF
-	TRBJ2-7	TRBV6-5	-	TGTGCCAGCAGTTACAATGGAGCCTGCTACTTC	CASSYNGACYF
TRBD1	TRBJ2-7	TRBV29-1	-	TGCAGCGTAACGGACAGGGGTATCTACGAGCAGTACTTC	CSVTDRGIYEQYF
TRBD1	TRBJ2-1	TRBV19	-	TGTGCCAGTAGCTCAGGGGGCAGGTCCTACAATGAGCAGTTCTTC	CASSSGGRSYNEQFF
TRBD2	TRBJ2-7	TRBV2	-	TGTGCCAGCGCGATTAGCGGGAGCTACGAGCAGTACTTC	CASAISGSYEQYF
TRBD2	TRBJ2-5	TRBV7-8	-	TGTGCCAGCAGCCCCGGGACTAGCGGGAGAGAGACCCAGTACTTC	CASSPGTSGRETQYF
-	TRBJ1-1	TRBV5-1	once	TGCGCCAGCAGCTTGGGAGTCATGAACACTGAAGCTTTCTTT	CASSLGVMNTEAFF
-	TRBJ2-1	TRBV19	-	TGTGCCAGTAGTAAATATCGCTCCTACAATGAGCAGTTCTTC	CASSKYRSYNEQFF
TRBD1	TRBJ1-4	TRBV5-1	-	TGCGCCAGCAGCACAGGACAGGGCGGGGAAAAACTGTTTTTT	CASSTGQGGEKLFF
TRBD1	TRBJ2-2	TRBV5-4	-	TGTGCCAGCAGCCCGGACAGGGGGACGTGGGGGGAGCTGTTTTTT	CASSPDRGTWGELFF
-	TRBJ2-3	TRBV29-1	once	TGCAGCGTCGCCGGGGGAGGACTCACAGATACGCAGTATTTT	CSVAGGGLTDTQYF
-	TRBJ2-3	TRBV12-1	-	TGTGCCAGCAGCGCTCTACAGGAGCGTGGGACAGATACGCAGTATTTT	CASSALQERGTDTQYF
-	TRBJ1-2	TRBV28	-	TGTGCCAGCAGTTTAGCGGAAACCTTAAACTATGGCTACACCTTC	CASSLAETLNYGYTF
-	TRBJ1-4	TRBV6-5	-	TGTGCCAGCAGTTACGGCAGGATTGGAGAAAAACTGTTTTTT	CASSYGRIGEKLFF
-	TRBJ1-5	TRBV2	-	TGTGCCAGCAGTGGGCAATCAGAGCCCCAGCATTTT	CASSGQSEPQHF
-	TRBJ1-5	TRBV2	few	TGTGCCAGCCACATGGGGGCGAATCAGCCCCAGCATTTT	CASHMGANQPQHF
-	TRBJ1-1	TRBV5-1	-	TGCGCCAGCAGCTTGAAGATAGGGGGGGACACTGAAGCTTTCTTT	CASSLKIGGDTEAFF
-	TRBJ2-7	TRBV27	once	TGTGCCAGCAGTTTATATGCAGGGGACTCCTACGAGCAGTACTTC	CASSLYAGDSYEQYF
-	TRBJ2-7	TRBV19	-	TGTGCCAGTAGTATCCGTGTCGGGTGGATCTCCTACGAGCAGTACTTC	CASSIRVGWISYEQYF
TRBD2	TRBJ2-1	TRBV27	-	TGTGCCAGCGTGGGAGGGGTCAAAATGAACAATGAGCAGTTCTTC	CASVGGVKMNNEQFF
-	TRBJ1-4	TRBV7-9	-	TGTGCCAGCAGCTTAGGGCCAACTAATGAAAAACTGTTTTTT	CASSLGPTNEKLFF
-	TRBJ1-5	TRBV4-3	-	TGCGCCAGCAGCCAGAACACAGGGAGCAATCAGCCCCAGCATTTT	CASSQNTGSNQPQHF
TRBD2	TRBJ2-3	TRBV29-1	-	TGCAGCTCCAGCGGGACTTTAACTAGCGGGAGCACAGATACGCAGTATTTT	CSSSGTLTSGSTDTQYF
TRBD1	TRBJ1-2	TRBV19	-	TGTGCCAGTAGTTACAGACAGGGGGGTTACTATGGCTACACCTTC	CASSYRQGGYYGYTF
TRBD1	TRBJ2-2	TRBV13	-	TGTGCCAGCAGCTGGATGGGACAGGGGGCATGGACCGGGGAGCTGTTTTTT	CASSWMGQGAWTGELFF
TRBD1	TRBJ1-2	TRBV28	-	TGTGCCAGCAGTTTAGGGACAGGGGACCTCTATGGCTACACCTTC	CASSLGTGDLYGYTF
-	TRBJ1-2	TRBV7-2	-	TGTGCCAGCAGAACCAACAGAGGAGGCATCGATGGCTACACCTTC	CASRTNRGGIDGYTF
TRBD1	TRBJ2-7	TRBV5-1	-	TGCGCCAGCAGCGGGACAGCGAACTCCTACGAGCAGTACTTC	CASSGTANSYEQYF
-	TRBJ2-1	TRBV12-5	-	TGTGCTAGTGGTTTCGACATCAGGGATGAGCAGTTCTTC	CASGFDIRDEQFF
TRBD1	TRBJ2-1	TRBV5-1	-	TGCGCCAGCAGCCGGAGCGGGACAGGGGGTCTTAATGAGCAGTTCTTC	CASSRSGTGGLNEQFF
TRBD2	TRBJ2-3	TRBV9	-	TGTGCCAGCAGCTACCGGACTAGCCTCACAGATACGCAGTATTTT	CASSYRTSLTDTQYF
-	TRBJ1-1	TRBV7-9	-	TGTGCCAGCAGCGACCCGGCTAGTGGCACTGAAGCTTTCTTT	CASSDPASGTEAFF
TRBD1	TRBJ2-7	TRBV6-5	-	TGTGCCAGCAGTTATACAGGGGGAAGAAACGAGCAGTACTTC	CASSYTGGRNEQYF
-	TRBJ2-4	TRBV7-8	once	TGTGCCAGCAGCTTAGAACAGGGTGCAGCCAAAAACATTCAGTACTTC	CASSLEQGAAKNIQYF
TRBD1	TRBJ2-3	TRBV5-1	-	TGCGCCAGCAGTACAGGGGGATTAGAAGATACGCAGTATTTT	CASSTGGLEDTQYF
TRBD2	TRBJ2-5	TRBV29-1	-	TGCAGCGTAAAGACTAGCGGGAGGGTCGGGACCCAGTACTTC	CSVKTSGRVGTQYF
-	TRBJ2-3	TRBV29-1	-	TGCAGCGTTCGACGGGAACAAGATACGCAGTATTTT	CSVRREQDTQYF
-	TRBJ2-7	TRBV5-6	-	TGTGCCAGCAGCTTCGGACAGAATAACTACGAGCAGTACTTC	CASSFGQNNYEQYF
TRBD2	TRBJ2-3	TRBV11-1	-	TGTGCCAGCAGCTCGCGACTAGCGGGCACAGATACGCAGTATTTT	CASSSRLAGTDTQYF
-	TRBJ1-1	TRBV5-5	-	TGTGCCAGCAGCTTAGGGGCCCCAATTGGGATGAACACTGAAGCTTTCTTT	CASSLGAPIGMNTEAFF
-	TRBJ2-3	TRBV6-5	-	TGTGCCAGCAGTAGAGTAGCCGAAGATACGCAGTATTTT	CASSRVAEDTQYF
-	TRBJ1-5	TRBV28	-	TGTGCCAGCAGATTTGTTCAGGGGTCGGGTAGTCAGCCCCAGCATTTT	CASRFVQGSGSQPQHF
TRBD1	TRBJ1-4	TRBV6-6	-	TGTGCCAGCACAGACAGGGGGCCCATTAATGAAAAACTGTTTTTT	CASTDRGPINEKLFF
TRBD1	TRBJ1-5	TRBV28	-	TGTGCCAGCAGTTCGACGACAGGGATGAATCAGCCCCAGCATTTT	CASSSTTGMNQPQHF